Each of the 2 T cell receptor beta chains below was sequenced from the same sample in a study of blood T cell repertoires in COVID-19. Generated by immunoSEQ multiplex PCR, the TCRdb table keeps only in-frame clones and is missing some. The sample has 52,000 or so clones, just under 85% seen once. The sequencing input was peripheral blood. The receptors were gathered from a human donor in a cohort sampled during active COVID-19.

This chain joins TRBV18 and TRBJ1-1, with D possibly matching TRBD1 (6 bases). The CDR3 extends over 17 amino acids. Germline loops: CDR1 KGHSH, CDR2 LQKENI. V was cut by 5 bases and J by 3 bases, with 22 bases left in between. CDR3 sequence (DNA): TGTGCCAGCTCATCAAACCCGGGACACTCAGGGGACACTGAAGCTTTCTTT. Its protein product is CASSSNPGHSGDTEAFF. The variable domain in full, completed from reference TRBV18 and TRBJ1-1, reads NAGVMQNPRHLVRRRGQEARLRCSPMKGHSHVYWYRQLPEEGLKFMVYLQKENIIDESGMPKERFSAEFPKEGPSILRIQQVVRGDSAAYFCASSSNPGHSGDTEAFFGQGTRLTVV.

The DNA of the CDR3 is TGTGCCAGCAGTGACGTCCTTGGCTACACCTTC. Translating gives CASSDVLGYTF. V usage is TRBV6-1 and J usage is TRBJ1-2; no clear D gene. V was clipped by 3 bases and J by 7 bases, with 6 bases between them. Germline CDR1 MNHNS, CDR2 SASEGT. This CDR3 has 11 amino acids.